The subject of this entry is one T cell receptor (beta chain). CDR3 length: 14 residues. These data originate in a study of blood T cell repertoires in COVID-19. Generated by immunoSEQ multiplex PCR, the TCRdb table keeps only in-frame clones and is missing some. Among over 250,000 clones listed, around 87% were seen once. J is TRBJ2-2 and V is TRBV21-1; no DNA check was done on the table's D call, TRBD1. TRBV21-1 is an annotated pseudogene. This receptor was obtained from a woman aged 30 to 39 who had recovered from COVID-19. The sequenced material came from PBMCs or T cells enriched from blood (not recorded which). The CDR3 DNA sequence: TGTGCCAGCAGCATCCGGGACAGGCCCGGGGAGCTGTTTTTT. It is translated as CASSIRDRPGELFF.